A single sample gave rise to the 3 T cell receptor beta chains below, sequenced in a study of blood T cell repertoires in COVID-19. Sequencing used immunoSEQ multiplex PCR; TCRdb keeps in-frame clones, though not all of them. The table records approximately 190,000 clones, 84% of them present only once. Sequenced sample: PBMCs or T cells enriched from blood (not recorded which). All receptors come from a woman under 40 who had been exposed to COVID-19.

The gene calls are TRBV29-1 and TRBJ1-1; 7 nucleotides line up with TRBD1. Germline lookup yields CDR1 SQVTM and CDR2 ANQGSEA. V was clipped by 4 bases and J by 10 bases; unmatched bases: 12. The CDR3 length is 13 residues. CDR3 bases: TGCAGCGTTGTCCCCTTGGAGGGGGCGAGAGCTTTCTTT. Protein sequence: CSVVPLEGARAFF.

The chain joins TRBV24-1 to TRBJ1-5; maybe TRBD1 (5 bases). In germline, CDR1 is KGHDR, CDR2 SFDVKD. Trimming left V 8 bases short and J 6 bases short, with 16 bases between. CDR3 size: 14 residues. The CDR3 loop is CATIPDKASQPQHF. Written as DNA, the CDR3 is TGTGCCACCATTCCGGACAAGGCGAGTCAGCCCCAGCATTTT.

J is TRBJ1-2 and V is TRBV4-3, with TRBD1 identical over 9 bases. V trimming: 0 bases; J trimming: 3 bases; junction bases outside the gene matches: 8. CDR3 length: 17 residues. Per germline, CDR1 LGHNA and CDR2 YSLEER. The CDR3: CASSQDFSTGGYYGYTF. CDR3 nucleotides: TGCGCCAGCAGCCAAGATTTTTCGACAGGGGGGTACTATGGCTACACCTTC.